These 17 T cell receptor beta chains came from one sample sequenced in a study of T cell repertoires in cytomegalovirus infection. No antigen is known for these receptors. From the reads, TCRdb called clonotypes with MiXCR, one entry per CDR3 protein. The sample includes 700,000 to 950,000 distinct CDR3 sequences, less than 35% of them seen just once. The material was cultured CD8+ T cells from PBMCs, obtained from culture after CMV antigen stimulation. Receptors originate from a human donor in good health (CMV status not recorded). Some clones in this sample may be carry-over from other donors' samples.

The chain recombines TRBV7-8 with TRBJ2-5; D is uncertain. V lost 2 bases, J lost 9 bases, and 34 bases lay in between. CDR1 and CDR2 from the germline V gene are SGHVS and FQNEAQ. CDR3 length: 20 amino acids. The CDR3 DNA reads TGTGCCAGCAGCTTATACGATGATCTTAAGGTCGCAGCCTACAGTTCGGCCCAGTACTTC. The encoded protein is CASSLYDDLKVAAYSSAQYF.

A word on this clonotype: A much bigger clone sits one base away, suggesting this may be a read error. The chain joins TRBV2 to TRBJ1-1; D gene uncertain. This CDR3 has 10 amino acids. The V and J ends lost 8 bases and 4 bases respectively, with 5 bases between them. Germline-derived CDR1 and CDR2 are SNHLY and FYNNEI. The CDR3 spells CASAGTEAFF. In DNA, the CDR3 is TGTGCCAGCGCGGGCACTGAAGCTTTCTTT.

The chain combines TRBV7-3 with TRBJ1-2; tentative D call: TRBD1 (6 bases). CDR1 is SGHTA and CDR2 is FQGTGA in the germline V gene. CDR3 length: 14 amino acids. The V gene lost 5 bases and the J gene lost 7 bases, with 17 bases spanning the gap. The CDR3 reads CASSPDRIASGYTF. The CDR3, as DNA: TGTGCCAGCAGCCCTGACAGGATAGCCTCTGGCTACACCTTC. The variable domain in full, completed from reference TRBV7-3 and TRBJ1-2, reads GAGVSQTPSNKVTEKGKYVELRCDPISGHTALYWYRQSLGQGPEFLIYFQGTGAADDSGLPNDRFFAVRPEGSVSTLKIQRTERGDSAVYLCASSPDRIASGYTFGSGTRLTVV.

CDR3 region: CASQAVDYVYNEQFF. In nucleotides, the CDR3 is TGTGCCAGCCAAGCAGTGGATTATGTCTACAATGAGCAGTTCTTC. This rearrangement joins TRBV7-4 to TRBJ2-1; D unclear. Germline loops: CDR1 SGHVT, CDR2 SQSDAQ. CDR3 length: 15 amino acids. The V end lost 8 bases, the J end lost 3 bases, and 17 bases lay between the germline ends.

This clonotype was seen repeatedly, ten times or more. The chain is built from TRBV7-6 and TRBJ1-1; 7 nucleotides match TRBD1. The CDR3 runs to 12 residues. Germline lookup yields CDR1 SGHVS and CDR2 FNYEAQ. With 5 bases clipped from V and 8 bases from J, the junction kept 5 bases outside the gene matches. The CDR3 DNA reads TGTGCCAGCAGCCCAGACAGGGTAGAAGCTTTCTTT. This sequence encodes CASSPDRVEAFF. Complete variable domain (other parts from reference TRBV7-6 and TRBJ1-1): GAGVSQSPRYKVTKRGQDVALRCDPISGHVSLYWYRQALGQGPEFLTYFNYEAQQDKSGLPNDRFSAERPEGSISTLTIQRTEQRDSAMYRCASSPDRVEAFFGQGTRLTVV.

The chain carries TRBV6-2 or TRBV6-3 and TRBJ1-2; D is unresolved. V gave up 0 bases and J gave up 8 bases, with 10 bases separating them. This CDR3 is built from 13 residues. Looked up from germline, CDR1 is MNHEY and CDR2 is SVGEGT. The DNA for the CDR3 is TGTGCCAGCAGTTACTCCCCGCAGTCAGGCTACACCTTC. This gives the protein CASSYSPQSGYTF.

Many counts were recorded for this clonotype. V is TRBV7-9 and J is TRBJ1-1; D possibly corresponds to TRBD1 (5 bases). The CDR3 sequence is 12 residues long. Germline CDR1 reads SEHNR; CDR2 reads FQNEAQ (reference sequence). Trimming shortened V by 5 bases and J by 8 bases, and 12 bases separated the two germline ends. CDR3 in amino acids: CASSPGTDEAFF. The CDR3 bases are TGTGCCAGCAGCCCCGGGACGGACGAAGCTTTCTTT.

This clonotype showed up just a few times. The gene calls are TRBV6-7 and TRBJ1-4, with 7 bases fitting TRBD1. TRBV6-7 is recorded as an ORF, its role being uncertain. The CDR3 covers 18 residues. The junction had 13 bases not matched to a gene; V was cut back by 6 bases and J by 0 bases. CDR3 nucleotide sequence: TGTGCCAGCAGCCGACGTTTGAGACAGGGTCCAACTAATGAAAAACTGTTTTTT. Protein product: CASSRRLRQGPTNEKLFF.

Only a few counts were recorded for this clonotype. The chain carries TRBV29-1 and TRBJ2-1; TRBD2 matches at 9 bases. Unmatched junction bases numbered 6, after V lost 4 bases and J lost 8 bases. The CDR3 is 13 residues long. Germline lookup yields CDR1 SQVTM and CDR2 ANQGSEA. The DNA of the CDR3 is TGCAGCGTTGGTCTAGCGGGGCCTCATGAGCAGTTCTTC. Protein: CSVGLAGPHEQFF.

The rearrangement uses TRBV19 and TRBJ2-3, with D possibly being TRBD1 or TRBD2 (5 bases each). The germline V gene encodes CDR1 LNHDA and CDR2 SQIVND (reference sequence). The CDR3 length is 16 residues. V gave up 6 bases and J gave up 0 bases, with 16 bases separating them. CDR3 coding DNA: TGTGCCAGTAGCCTCCCCGGGACGCCGAGCACAGATACGCAGTATTTT. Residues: CASSLPGTPSTDTQYF.

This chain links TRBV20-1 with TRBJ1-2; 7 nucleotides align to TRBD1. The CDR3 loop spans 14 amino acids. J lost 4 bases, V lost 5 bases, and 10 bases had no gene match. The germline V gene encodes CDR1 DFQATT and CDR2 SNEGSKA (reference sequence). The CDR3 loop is CSARMEQGSYGYTF. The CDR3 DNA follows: TGCAGTGCTCGGATGGAACAGGGGTCCTATGGCTACACCTTC.

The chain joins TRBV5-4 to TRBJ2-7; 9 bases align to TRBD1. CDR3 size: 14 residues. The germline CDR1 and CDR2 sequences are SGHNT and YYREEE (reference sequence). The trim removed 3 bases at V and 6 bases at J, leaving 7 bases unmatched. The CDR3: CASSSGQGTIEQYF. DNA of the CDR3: TGTGCCAGCAGCTCGGGACAGGGAACGATCGAGCAGTACTTC.

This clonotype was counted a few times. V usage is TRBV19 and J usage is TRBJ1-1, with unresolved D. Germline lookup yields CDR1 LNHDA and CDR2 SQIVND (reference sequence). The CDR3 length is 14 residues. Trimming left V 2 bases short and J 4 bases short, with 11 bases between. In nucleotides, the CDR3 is TGTGCCAGTAGTATAACGAGTGGAGGCACTGAAGCTTTCTTT. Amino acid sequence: CASSITSGGTEAFF.

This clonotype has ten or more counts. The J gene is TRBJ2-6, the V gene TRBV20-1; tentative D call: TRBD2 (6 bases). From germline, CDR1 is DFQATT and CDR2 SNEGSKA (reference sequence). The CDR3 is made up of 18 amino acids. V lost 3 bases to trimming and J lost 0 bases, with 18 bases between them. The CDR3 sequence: CSASSETRYRSGANVLTF. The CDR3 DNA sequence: TGCAGTGCTAGTAGCGAGACTAGGTATCGCTCTGGGGCCAACGTCCTGACTTTC.

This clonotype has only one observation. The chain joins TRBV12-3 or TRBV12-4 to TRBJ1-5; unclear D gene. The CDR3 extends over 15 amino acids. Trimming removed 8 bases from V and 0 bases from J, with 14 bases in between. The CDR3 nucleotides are TGTGCCAGCGCCCTGGGGTTATATAGCAATCAGCCCCAGCATTTT. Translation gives CASALGLYSNQPQHF.

The CDR3 here is CATSDPGTSGFDTQYF. DNA for the CDR3: TGTGCCACCAGTGACCCCGGGACTAGCGGATTCGATACGCAGTATTTT. The J gene is TRBJ2-3, the V gene TRBV15; 11 bases align to TRBD2. J was trimmed by 6 bases and V by 6 bases; bases with no gene match: 11. In germline, CDR1 is LNHNV, CDR2 YYDKDF (reference sequence). CDR3 length: 16 residues.

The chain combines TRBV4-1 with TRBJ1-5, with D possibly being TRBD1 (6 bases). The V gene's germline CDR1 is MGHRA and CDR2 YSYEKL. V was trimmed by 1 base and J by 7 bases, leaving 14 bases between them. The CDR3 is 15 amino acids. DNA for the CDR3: TGCGCCAGCAGCCAAGCGGGGGGGCTGGGACAGCCCCAGCATTTT. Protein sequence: CASSQAGGLGQPQHF.